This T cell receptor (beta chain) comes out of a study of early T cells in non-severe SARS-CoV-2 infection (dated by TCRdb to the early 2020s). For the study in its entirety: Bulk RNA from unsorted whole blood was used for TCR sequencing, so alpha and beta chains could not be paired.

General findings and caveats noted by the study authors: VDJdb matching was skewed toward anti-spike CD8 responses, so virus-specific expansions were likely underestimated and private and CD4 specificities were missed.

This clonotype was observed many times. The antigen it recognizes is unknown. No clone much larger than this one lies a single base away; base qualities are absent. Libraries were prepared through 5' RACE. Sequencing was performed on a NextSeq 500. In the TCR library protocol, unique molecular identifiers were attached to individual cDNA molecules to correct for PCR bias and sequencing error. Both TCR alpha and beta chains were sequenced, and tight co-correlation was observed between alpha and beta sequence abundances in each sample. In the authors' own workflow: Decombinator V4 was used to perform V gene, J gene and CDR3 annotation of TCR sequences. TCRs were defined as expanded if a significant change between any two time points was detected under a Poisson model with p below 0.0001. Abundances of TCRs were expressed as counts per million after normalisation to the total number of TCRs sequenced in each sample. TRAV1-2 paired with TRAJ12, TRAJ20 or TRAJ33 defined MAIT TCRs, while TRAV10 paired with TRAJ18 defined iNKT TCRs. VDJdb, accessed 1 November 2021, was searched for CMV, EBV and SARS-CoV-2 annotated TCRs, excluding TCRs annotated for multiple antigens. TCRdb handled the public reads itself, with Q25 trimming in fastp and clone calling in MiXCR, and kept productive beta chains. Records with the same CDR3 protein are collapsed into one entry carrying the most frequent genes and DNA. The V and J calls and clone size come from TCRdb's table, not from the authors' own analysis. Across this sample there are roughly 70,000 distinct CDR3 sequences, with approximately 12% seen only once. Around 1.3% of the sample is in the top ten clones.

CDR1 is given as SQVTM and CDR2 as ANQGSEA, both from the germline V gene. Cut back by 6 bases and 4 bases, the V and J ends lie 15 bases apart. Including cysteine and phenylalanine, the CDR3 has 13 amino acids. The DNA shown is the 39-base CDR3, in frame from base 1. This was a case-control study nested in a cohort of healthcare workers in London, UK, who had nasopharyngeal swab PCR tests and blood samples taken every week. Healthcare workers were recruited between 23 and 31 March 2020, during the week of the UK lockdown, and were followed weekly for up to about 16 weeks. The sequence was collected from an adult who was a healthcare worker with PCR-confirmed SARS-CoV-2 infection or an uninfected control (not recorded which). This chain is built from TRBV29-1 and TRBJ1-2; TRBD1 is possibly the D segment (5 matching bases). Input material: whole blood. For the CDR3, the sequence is CSVTAAGTYGYTF. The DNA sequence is TGCAGCGTCACCGCAGCGGGGACCTATGGCTACACCTTC.